These 23 T cell receptor beta chains originate from one sample sequenced in a study of blood T cell repertoires in COVID-19. Libraries were prepared by immunoSEQ multiplex PCR; TCRdb keeps only in-frame clonotypes and omits some of them. The sample yields under 150,000 clones, 84% seen once. The sequenced material came from PBMCs or T cells enriched from blood (not recorded which). All receptors come from a man between 40 and 49 years old with acute COVID-19.

The chain recombines TRBV24-1 with TRBJ2-3; 8 bases are shared with TRBD2. This CDR3 region has 15 residues. The trim removed 3 bases at V and 8 bases at J, leaving 9 bases unmatched. Germline V gives CDR1 KGHDR, CDR2 SFDVKD. DNA of the CDR3: TGTGCCACCAGTGATCGCAGCGGGGGTCCCAGTACGCAGTATTTT. It codes for CATSDRSGGPSTQYF.

J is TRBJ1-5 and V is TRBV28, with TRBD1 matching 7 bases. CDR3 length equals 16 residues. Per germline, CDR1 MDHEN and CDR2 SYDVKM. J was trimmed by 5 bases and V by 8 bases; bases with no gene match: 15. The CDR3 here is CASSLVGGQSDQPQHF. The CDR3 nucleotides are TGTGCCAGCTCTTTGGTAGGGGGACAGAGCGATCAGCCCCAGCATTTT.

This clone was found once. Here the CDR3 DNA reads TGCGCCAGCAGTGAGATAGGGACAGTTTATAGCAATCAGCCCCAGCATTTT. Translated: CASSEIGTVYSNQPQHF. This chain joins TRBV10-1 and TRBJ1-5; 7 nucleotides align to TRBD1. This CDR3 region has 17 residues. Losses at the gene ends were 2 bases for V and 0 bases for J; bases not matched to a gene: 7. The germline V gene encodes CDR1 WNHNN and CDR2 SYGVQD (reference sequence).

This clone appeared a few times. The chain has TRBV19 and TRBJ2-5; the match to TRBD2 covers 7 bases. The V gene end was trimmed by 1 base and the J gene end by 9 bases; junction bases not matched to a gene: 2. Germline V gene data show CDR1 as LNHDA and CDR2 as SQIVND (reference sequence). The CDR3 loop spans 12 amino acids. CDR3 sequence (DNA): TGTGCCAGTAGTATAGCTGCGGGAGCCCAGTACTTC. This encodes CASSIAAGAQYF. Full variable domain (outside the CDR3, taken from reference TRBV19 and TRBJ2-5): DGGITQSPKYLFRKEGQNVTLSCEQNLNHDAMYWYRQDPGQGLRLIYYSQIVNDFQKGDIAEGYSVSREKKESFPLTVTSAQKNPTAFYLCASSIAAGAQYFGPGTRLLVL.

This clone was detected only once. The rearrangement links TRBV7-9 to TRBJ1-3, with D uncertain. This CDR3 has 15 residues. Trimming left V 5 bases short and J 4 bases short, with 15 bases between. Germline V CDR1 and CDR2: SEHNR, FQNEAQ (reference sequence). CDR3 sequence reads: CASSPLATQGNTIYF. CDR3 sequence (DNA): TGTGCCAGCAGCCCCTTAGCGACACAAGGAAACACCATATATTTT.

The CDR3 region has the DNA TGTGCCAGCAGCCCAGGGGTGGCAGTTAGGGGCTACACCTTC. Encoded protein: CASSPGVAVRGYTF. The chain joins TRBV3-1 (or the pseudogene TRBV3-2) to TRBJ1-2, with a weak D call TRBD1 (6 bases). The CDR3 sequence is 14 residues long. Germline CDR1 reads LGHDT; CDR2 reads YNNKEL (reference sequence). The V end lost 4 bases, the J end lost 8 bases, and 17 bases lay between the germline ends.

This rearrangement joins TRBV30 to TRBJ2-5; a weak D match, TRBD1 (6 bases). Germline V gene sequence: CDR1 GTSNPN, CDR2 SVGIG (reference sequence). The CDR3 spans 14 residues. V was trimmed by 2 bases and J by 4 bases, leaving 14 bases between them. The DNA of the CDR3 is TGTGCCTGGAGTAAAGCGACAGGACGAGAGACCCAGTACTTC. This gives the protein CAWSKATGRETQYF.

V and J are TRBV28 and TRBJ1-4; D might be TRBD1 (5 bases). The V end lost 3 bases, the J end lost 7 bases, and 12 bases lay between the germline ends. Germline V gene data show CDR1 as MDHEN and CDR2 as SYDVKM. The CDR3 length is 14 residues. CDR3 region: CASSFRQGGEKLFF. CDR3 nucleotide sequence: TGTGCCAGCAGTTTCAGGCAGGGCGGTGAAAAACTGTTTTTT.

The chain has TRBV29-1 and TRBJ2-1, with D unresolved. V was cut by 0 bases and J by 7 bases, with 13 bases left in between. CDR1 and CDR2 (germline): SQVTM, ANQGSEA. The CDR3 is made up of 14 amino acids. CDR3 coding DNA: TGCAGCGTTGAAGATCTAAGCTACCAAAATGAGCAGTTCTTC. Its protein is CSVEDLSYQNEQFF.

The gene calls are TRBV11-3 and TRBJ2-2; D perhaps matches TRBD2 (6 bases). CDR3 length equals 14 residues. CDR1 is SGHNT, CDR2 YENEEA, per germline. V lost 3 bases, J lost 5 bases, and 10 bases lay in between. The CDR3 is CASSLAGPTGELFF. CDR3 coding DNA: TGTGCCAGCAGCTTGGCGGGACCTACCGGGGAGCTGTTTTTT.

This clone was detected a few times. The J gene is TRBJ1-4, the V gene TRBV5-6, with D perhaps TRBD1 (5 bases). From germline, CDR1 is SGHDT and CDR2 YYEEEE. This CDR3 is built from 14 residues. Trimming took off 1 base at V and 3 bases at J, with 7 bases between the two ends. The CDR3 spells CASSLTGSNEKLFF. For the CDR3, the DNA is TGTGCCAGCAGCTTGACAGGCTCTAATGAAAAACTGTTTTTT.

The table lists this clone with a few counts. The chain has TRBV2 and TRBJ2-2; 8 bases are a match to TRBD2. The CDR3 covers 14 residues. Germline values: CDR1 SNHLY, CDR2 FYNNEI. The V gene end was trimmed by 4 bases and the J gene end by 5 bases; junction bases not matched to a gene: 3. The CDR3 coding sequence is TGTGCCAGCAGTGGGCGGGAGGTGACCGGGGAGCTGTTTTTT. This translates into CASSGREVTGELFF.

The V call is TRBV6-2 or TRBV6-3, the J call TRBJ2-3; 8 bases align to TRBD2. V lost 0 bases and J lost 8; bases outside the gene matches: 13. Germline CDR1 MNHEY, CDR2 SVGEGT. The CDR3 covers 17 residues. CDR3 in DNA: TGTGCCAGCAGTTACTCTAAGGTAGCGGGGCGGTTGGTTACGCAGTATTTT. Translated: CASSYSKVAGRLVTQYF.

The chain employs TRBV7-6 and TRBJ2-2; TRBD1 might be the D (5 bases). Germline V lookup: CDR1 SGHVS, CDR2 FNYEAQ. This CDR3 contains 20 residues. The ends were cut back, 0 bases at V and 0 bases at J, with 20 bases in the middle. CDR3 protein: CASSLAPDTRFDANTGELFF. The CDR3 DNA sequence: TGTGCCAGCAGCTTAGCCCCGGACACCCGGTTCGACGCGAACACCGGGGAGCTGTTTTTT.

The chain carries TRBV7-2 and TRBJ2-1, with D tentatively TRBD2 (5 bases). The germline V gene has CDR1 SGHTA and CDR2 FQGNSA. The CDR3 extends over 14 amino acids. The V end was cut by 2 bases, the J end by 10 bases, with 15 bases between. CDR3 sequence reads: CASSLLGSSNEQFF. CDR3 bases: TGTGCCAGCAGCTTACTGGGGTCTAGCAACGAGCAGTTCTTC.

The CDR3 nucleotides are TGTGCCAGCAGCTTAGAACCCCCAGGGGTCAAAGGAGATACGCAGTATTTT. Translating it yields CASSLEPPGVKGDTQYF. The chain links TRBV11-2 to TRBJ2-3, with a tentative D call TRBD1 (6 bases). There are 17 residues in the CDR3. The germline V and J ends were trimmed by 0 bases and 5 bases, with 18 bases remaining between them. Germline assignment: CDR1 SGHAT and CDR2 FQNNGV.

The chain links TRBV9 to TRBJ2-3; tentatively, D is TRBD1 (5 bases). CDR3 length equals 13 residues. CDR1 SGDLS and CDR2 YYNGEE come from the germline V gene. Trimming shortened V by 4 bases and J by 4 bases, and 10 bases separated the two germline ends. CDR3 in DNA: TGTGCCAGCAGCTCCCAGGGTCCAGATACGCAGTATTTT. Translation: CASSSQGPDTQYF.

The chain links TRBV5-1 to TRBJ2-2, with D possibly matching TRBD1 (5 bases). Germline assignment: CDR1 SGHRS and CDR2 YFSETQ. The CDR3 is 15 residues long. The V end was cut by 4 bases, the J end by 0 bases, with 10 bases between. The DNA of the CDR3 is TGCGCCAGCAGCCCCGGACACACGAACACCGGGGAGCTGTTTTTT. Residues: CASSPGHTNTGELFF. The full variable domain, its missing parts supplied by reference TRBV5-1 and TRBJ2-2, is KAGVTQTPRYLIKTRGQQVTLSCSPISGHRSVSWYQQTPGQGLQFLFEYFSETQRNKGNFPGRFSGRQFSNSRSEMNVSTLELGDSALYLCASSPGHTNTGELFFGEGSRLTVL.

J is TRBJ1-5 and V is TRBV19; D not certain. Per germline, CDR1 LNHDA and CDR2 SQIVND (reference sequence). V dropped 4 bases and J dropped 3 bases, with 10 bases sitting between them. This CDR3 region has 14 residues. The CDR3 protein is CASSRAGNNQPQHF. The CDR3 DNA reads TGTGCCAGTAGTAGGGCGGGGAACAATCAGCCCCAGCATTTT.

The V and J genes are TRBV18 and TRBJ1-2, with D unresolved. Trimming pared 1 base from V and 4 bases from J, leaving 7 bases between. There are 13 residues in the CDR3. CDR1 is KGHSH and CDR2 is LQKENI in the germline V gene. As DNA, the CDR3 is TGTGCCAGCTCACCACTGGAGACCTATGGCTACACCTTC. Its translation: CASSPLETYGYTF.

This sequence joins TRBV28 and TRBJ2-1; possibly TRBD2 for D (6 bases). The length of the CDR3 is 19 residues. The germline V gene encodes CDR1 MDHEN and CDR2 SYDVKM. The germline V and J ends were trimmed by 5 bases and 0 bases, with 23 bases remaining between them. The CDR3 DNA follows: TGTGCCAGCAGTCCCCAGAGACTAGGGCGAAACCCCTCCTACAATGAGCAGTTCTTC. It codes for CASSPQRLGRNPSYNEQFF. Combining the CDR3 with reference TRBV28 and TRBJ2-1 gives the whole variable domain DVKVTQSSRYLVKRTGEKVFLECVQDMDHENMFWYRQDPGLGLRLIYFSYDVKMKEKGDIPEGYSVSREKKERFSLILESASTNQTSMYLCASSPQRLGRNPSYNEQFFGPGTRLTVL.

The rearrangement joins TRBV5-4 to TRBJ2-1; the D gene is possibly TRBD2 (6 bases). Trimming cost V 0 bases and J 9 bases, with 10 bases left between them. The CDR3 length is 13 residues. Germline CDR1 SGHNT, CDR2 YYREEE (reference sequence). In nucleotides, the CDR3 is TGTGCCAGCAGCTTGGCACTAGCAGGTGAGCAGTTCTTC. It is translated as CASSLALAGEQFF.

V and J are TRBV28 and TRBJ2-7, with 9 positions matching TRBD2. The CDR3 contains 13 residues. V dropped 10 bases and J dropped 7; count of bases not matched to a gene: 11. Germline values: CDR1 MDHEN, CDR2 SYDVKM. This CDR3 reads CATMAGGYVEQYF. The CDR3 DNA reads as TGTGCCACCATGGCGGGGGGGTACGTGGAGCAGTACTTC.